This T cell receptor beta chain was observed in a study of blood T cell repertoires in COVID-19 (dated by TCRdb to 2019 to 2021). About the study as a whole: Collaborator samples came from the United States, Italy and Spain and covered acute and convalescent phases of COVID-19. A de-identified subject ID, COVID-19 status, age in years and sex were almost always included in the sample metadata. The repertoires were released in a freely available public database intended as a resource for research on the immune response to SARS-CoV-2. Where HLA class I and class II types were available, the types were taken from metadata supplied by the sample provider, not from assay-based typing. The material from the prospective study consisted of cDNA or gDNA derived from T cells, B-cell-depleted T cells, or PBMCs. The samples were drawn from two sources: the first 160 participants of the ongoing ImmuneRACE study, and fewer than 1,500 subjects contributed by 6 global collaborators. The dataset comprised deeply sampled blood TCRbeta repertoires from subjects exposed to, actively infected with, or recovered from COVID-19.

TCRbeta CDR3 regions were amplified from genomic DNA using the immunoSEQ Assay, a bias-controlled multiplex PCR. On the authors' methods: The number of nucleated cells in each sample was estimated from the amplification of reference gene primers within the assay. To quantify the absolute abundance of each unique TCRbeta CDR3 rearrangement, sequence reads were collapsed and filtered. For each sample, productive Simpson clonality was calculated as the square root of Simpson's diversity index across productive rearrangements. The table was pulled from immuneACCESS by TCRdb, which kept in-frame rearrangements only. Such tables lose some clones; where checked, under half of the loss comes from unresolved V genes, and the rest has no known cause. Clonal size and the V and J genes are those of that table, whereas D and trimming came from the DNA. Counted in this sample were 300,000 to 450,000 clones; around 87% of them appeared once. The ten largest clones capture about 3% of the sample.

Whole blood was collected in K2EDTA tubes by collaborating institutions according to the institutions' own protocols. For TCRbeta analysis, collaborators shipped samples in one of three forms: frozen whole blood, isolated PBMCs, or DNA extracted from either of those sample types. With regard to this clone: What antigen it recognizes has not been identified. Base qualities are missing; no much larger clone stands one base away.

The CDR3 starts with the cysteine, ends with the phenylalanine, and has 17 residues. Only the CDR3 DNA is retained, 51 bases long and in frame from the first base. The V end gives up 0 bases and the J end 2 bases, leaving 3 bases in the junction not matched to a gene. The germline V gene encodes CDR1 SGHAT and CDR2 FQNNGV. On the study overall, not on this receptor specifically: The quantity of clinical and demographic metadata differed by source and by participant and was supplied without curation.

The rearranged chain carries TRBV11-2 and TRBJ2-1, and TRBD2 aligns with 11 junction nucleotides. This sequence was found in a human donor in a cohort sampled during active COVID-19. The sequenced sample consisted of peripheral blood. The CDR3 is CASSLDGLAGTYNEQFF. The bases read TGTGCCAGCAGCTTAGATGGACTAGCGGGTACCTACAATGAGCAGTTCTTC.